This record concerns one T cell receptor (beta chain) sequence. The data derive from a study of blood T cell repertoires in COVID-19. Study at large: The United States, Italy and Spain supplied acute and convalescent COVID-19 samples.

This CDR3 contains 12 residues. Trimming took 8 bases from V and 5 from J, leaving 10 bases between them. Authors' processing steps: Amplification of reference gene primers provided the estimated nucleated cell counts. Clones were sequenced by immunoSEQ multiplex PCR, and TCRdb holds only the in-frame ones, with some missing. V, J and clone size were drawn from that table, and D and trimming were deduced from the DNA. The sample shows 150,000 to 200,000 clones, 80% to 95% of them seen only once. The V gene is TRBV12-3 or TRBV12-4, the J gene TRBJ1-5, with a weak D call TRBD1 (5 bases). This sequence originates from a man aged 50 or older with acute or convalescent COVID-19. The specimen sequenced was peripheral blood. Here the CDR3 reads CASQWGDQPQHF. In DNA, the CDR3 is TGTGCCAGCCAATGGGGGGATCAGCCCCAGCATTTT.